This entry features one TCR beta chain sequence. Its specificity is unknown. Preparation of the TCRbeta library was carried out with unique molecular identifiers. Each CDR3 protein is one row after TCRdb ran MiXCR on the PCR reads. The sample lists about 610,000 distinct CDR3 sequences, 25% to 30% occurring once. The V gene lost 0 bases and the J gene lost 0 bases, with 9 bases spanning the gap. Germline V gene sequence: CDR1 DFQATT, CDR2 SNEGSKA (reference sequence). This CDR3 comprises 15 residues. This sample is drawn from a study of T-cell reconstitution after alpha-beta-depleted transplantation in children. Study-wide results and caveats: Reportedly, roughly two months post-transplant, alpha-beta T cells arose from several hundred expanded graft clones. At one year after transplant, newly produced T cells mostly accounted for T-cell counts and diversity. Elevated TCRbeta diversity at day 60 was traced, in some patients, to surviving recipient T cells and thymic progenitors.

Specimen: PBMCs, collected before TCRalphabeta/CD19-depleted stem cell transplant. V is TRBV20-1 and J is TRBJ1-5; D not resolved. This TCR was sampled from a boy in the first two years of life with Wiskott-Aldrich syndrome, due to receive a stem cell transplant. The CDR3 region is CSARDPASSNQPQHF. Written as DNA, the CDR3 is TGCAGTGCTAGAGACCCGGCGAGTAGCAATCAGCCCCAGCATTTT.